This TCR beta chain was identified in a study of T cell changes during pregnancy in multiple sclerosis. Germline lookup yields CDR1 SGHDT and CDR2 YYEEEE. This CDR3 comprises 12 residues. Trimming left V 2 bases short and J 5 bases short, with 5 bases between. Profiling relied on immunoSEQ multiplex PCR, and the TCRdb table lists in-frame clones only, not all of them. This table holds roughly 100,000 clones, approximately 91% found once. This receptor was identified in a female donor with multiple sclerosis, enrolled in a pregnancy study. This sequence joins TRBV5-6 and TRBJ2-1; D not resolved. Source: peripheral blood, taken in the second trimester of pregnancy. The CDR3 loop is CASSFINNEQFF. In DNA, the CDR3 is TGTGCCAGCAGCTTTATAAACAATGAGCAGTTCTTC.